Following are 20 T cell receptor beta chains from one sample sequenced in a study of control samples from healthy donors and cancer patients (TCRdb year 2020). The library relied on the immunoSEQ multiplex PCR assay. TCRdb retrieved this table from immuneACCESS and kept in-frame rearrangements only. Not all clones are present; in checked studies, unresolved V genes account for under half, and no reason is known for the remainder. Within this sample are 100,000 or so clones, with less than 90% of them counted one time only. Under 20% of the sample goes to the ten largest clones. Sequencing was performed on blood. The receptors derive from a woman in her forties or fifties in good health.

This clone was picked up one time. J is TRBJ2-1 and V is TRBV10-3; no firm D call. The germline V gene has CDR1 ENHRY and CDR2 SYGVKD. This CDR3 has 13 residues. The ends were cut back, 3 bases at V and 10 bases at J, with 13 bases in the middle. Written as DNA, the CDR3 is TGTGCCATCAGTGAAAGGTTGGGGTACGAGCAGTTCTTC. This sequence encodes CAISERLGYEQFF.

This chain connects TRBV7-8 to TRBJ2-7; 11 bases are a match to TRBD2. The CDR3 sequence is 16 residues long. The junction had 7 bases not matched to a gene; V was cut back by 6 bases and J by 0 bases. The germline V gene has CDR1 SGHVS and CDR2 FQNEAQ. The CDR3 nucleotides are TGTGCCAGCAGTTCCGGGACTAGCGGTAGCTCCTACGAGCAGTACGTC. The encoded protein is CASSSGTSGSSYEQYV.

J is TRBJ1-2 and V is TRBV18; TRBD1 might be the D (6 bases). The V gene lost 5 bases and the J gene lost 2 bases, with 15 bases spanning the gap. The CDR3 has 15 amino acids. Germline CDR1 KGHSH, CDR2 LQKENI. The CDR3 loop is CASSLGAGENYGYTF. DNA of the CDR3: TGTGCCAGCTCATTAGGGGCAGGGGAAAACTATGGCTACACCTTC.

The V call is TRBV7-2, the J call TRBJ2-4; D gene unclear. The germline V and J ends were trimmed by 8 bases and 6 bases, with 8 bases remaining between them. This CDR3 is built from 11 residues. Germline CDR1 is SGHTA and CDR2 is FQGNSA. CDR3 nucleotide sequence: TGTGCCAGCTCCCGGACAAACATTCAGTACTTC. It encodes CASSRTNIQYF.

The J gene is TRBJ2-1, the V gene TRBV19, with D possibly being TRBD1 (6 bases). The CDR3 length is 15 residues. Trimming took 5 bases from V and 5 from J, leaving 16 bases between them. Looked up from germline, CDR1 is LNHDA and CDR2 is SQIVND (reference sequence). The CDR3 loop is CASSLHRVYDNEQFF. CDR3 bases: TGTGCCAGTAGTCTCCACAGGGTTTACGACAATGAGCAGTTCTTC.

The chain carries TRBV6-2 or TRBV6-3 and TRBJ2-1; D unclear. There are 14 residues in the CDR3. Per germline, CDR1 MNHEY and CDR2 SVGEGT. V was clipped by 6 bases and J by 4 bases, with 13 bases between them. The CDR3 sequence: CASSRHPLYNEQFF. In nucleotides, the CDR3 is TGTGCCAGCAGCCGCCATCCCTTATACAATGAGCAGTTCTTC.

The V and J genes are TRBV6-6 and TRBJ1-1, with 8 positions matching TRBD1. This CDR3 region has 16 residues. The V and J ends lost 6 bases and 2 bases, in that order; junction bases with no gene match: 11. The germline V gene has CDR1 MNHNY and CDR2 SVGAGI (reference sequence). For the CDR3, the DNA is TGTGCCAGCAGCCACGCGGGACAGGCCACCAACACTGAAGCTTTCTTT. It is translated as CASSHAGQATNTEAFF.

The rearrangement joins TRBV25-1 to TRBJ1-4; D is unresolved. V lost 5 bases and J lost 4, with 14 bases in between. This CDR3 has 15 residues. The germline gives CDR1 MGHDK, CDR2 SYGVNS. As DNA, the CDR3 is TGTGCCAGCAGTCCCACAGTTGGCTATAATGAAAAACTGTTTTTT. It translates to CASSPTVGYNEKLFF.

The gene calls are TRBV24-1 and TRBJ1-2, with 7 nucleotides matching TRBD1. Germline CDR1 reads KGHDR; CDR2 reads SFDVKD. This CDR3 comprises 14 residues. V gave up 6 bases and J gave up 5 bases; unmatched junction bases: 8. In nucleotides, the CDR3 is TGTGCCACCAGTAAGGTCTGCAGGGGGTATGGCTACACCTTC. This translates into CATSKVCRGYGYTF.

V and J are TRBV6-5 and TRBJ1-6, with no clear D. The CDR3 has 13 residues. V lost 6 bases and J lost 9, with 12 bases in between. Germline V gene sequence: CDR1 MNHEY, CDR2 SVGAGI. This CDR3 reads CASRLFAGSPLHF. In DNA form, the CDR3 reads TGTGCCAGCAGACTTTTTGCCGGTTCACCCCTCCACTTT.

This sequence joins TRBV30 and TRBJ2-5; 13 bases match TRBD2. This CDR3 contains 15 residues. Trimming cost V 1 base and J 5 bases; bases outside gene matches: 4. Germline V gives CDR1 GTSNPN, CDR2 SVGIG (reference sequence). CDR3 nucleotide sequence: TGTGCCTGGAGTGGGACTAGCGGGAGCTGGGAGACCCAGTACTTC. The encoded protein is CAWSGTSGSWETQYF. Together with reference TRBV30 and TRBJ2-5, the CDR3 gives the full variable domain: SQTIHQWPATLVQPVGSPLSLECTVEGTSNPNLYWYRQAAGRGLQLLFYSVGIGQISSEVPQNLSASRPQDRQFILSSKKLLLSDSGFYLCAWSGTSGSWETQYFGPGTRLLVL.

CDR3 in DNA: TGTGCCAGCAGCCCCCTGACAGGGGGCACCGGGGAGCTGTTTTTT. This codes for CASSPLTGGTGELFF. The chain couples TRBV7-3 to TRBJ2-2; 9 positions match TRBD1. The CDR3 runs to 15 residues. Looked up from germline, CDR1 is SGHTA and CDR2 is FQGTGA. J lost 4 bases, V lost 5 bases, and 5 bases had no gene match.

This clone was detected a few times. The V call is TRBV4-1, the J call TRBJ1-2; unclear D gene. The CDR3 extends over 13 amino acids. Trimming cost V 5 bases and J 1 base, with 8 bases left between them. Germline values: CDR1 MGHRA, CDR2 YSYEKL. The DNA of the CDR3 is TGCGCCAGCAGCAAGACGGGTAACTATGGCTACACCTTC. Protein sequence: CASSKTGNYGYTF.

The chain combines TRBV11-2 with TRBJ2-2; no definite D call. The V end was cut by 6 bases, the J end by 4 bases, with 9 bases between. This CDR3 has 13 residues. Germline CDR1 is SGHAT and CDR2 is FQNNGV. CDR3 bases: TGTGCCAGCAGTTCTCATTTCACCGGGGAGCTGTTTTTT. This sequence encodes CASSSHFTGELFF.

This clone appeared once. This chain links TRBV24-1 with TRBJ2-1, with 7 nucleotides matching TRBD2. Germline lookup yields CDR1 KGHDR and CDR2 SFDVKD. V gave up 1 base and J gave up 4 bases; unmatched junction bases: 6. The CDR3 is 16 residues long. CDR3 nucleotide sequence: TGTGCCACCAGTGATTTTGCCGCGGGAGTTTACAATGAGCAGTTCTTC. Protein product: CATSDFAAGVYNEQFF.

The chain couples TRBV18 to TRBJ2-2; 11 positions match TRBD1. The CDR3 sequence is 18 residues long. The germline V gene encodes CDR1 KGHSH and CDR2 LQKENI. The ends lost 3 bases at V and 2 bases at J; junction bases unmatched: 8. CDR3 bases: TGTGCCAGCTCACCTAAGGACAGGGGGCGAGCCAACACCGGGGAGCTGTTTTTT. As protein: CASSPKDRGRANTGELFF.

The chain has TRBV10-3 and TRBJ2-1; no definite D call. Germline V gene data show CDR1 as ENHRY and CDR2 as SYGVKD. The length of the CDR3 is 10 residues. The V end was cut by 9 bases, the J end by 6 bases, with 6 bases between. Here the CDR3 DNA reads TGTGCCATAGGTACCAATGAGCAGTTCTTC. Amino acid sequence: CAIGTNEQFF.

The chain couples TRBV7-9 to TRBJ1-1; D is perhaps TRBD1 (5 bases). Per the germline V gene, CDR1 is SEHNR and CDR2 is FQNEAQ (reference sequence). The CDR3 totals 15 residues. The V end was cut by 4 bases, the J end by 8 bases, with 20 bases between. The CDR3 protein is CASSSLGGAREEAFF. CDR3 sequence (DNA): TGTGCCAGCAGCTCCTTAGGTGGGGCCCGAGAGGAAGCTTTCTTT. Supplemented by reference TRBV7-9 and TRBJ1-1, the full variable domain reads DTGVSQNPRHKITKRGQNVTFRCDPISEHNRLYWYRQTLGQGPEFLTYFQNEAQLEKSRLLSDRFSAERPKGSFSTLEIQRTEQGDSAMYLCASSSLGGAREEAFFGQGTRLTVV.

Here the CDR3 reads CASRDSQETQYF. The CDR3 DNA reads as TGTGCCTCCCGGGACAGCCAAGAGACCCAGTACTTC. The chain is built from TRBV27 and TRBJ2-5, with 7 bases matching TRBD1. Germline trimming cut 11 bases from V and 1 base from J; bases unmatched to any gene: 4. The CDR3 has 12 amino acids. Germline CDR1 is MNHEY and CDR2 is SMNVEV (reference sequence).

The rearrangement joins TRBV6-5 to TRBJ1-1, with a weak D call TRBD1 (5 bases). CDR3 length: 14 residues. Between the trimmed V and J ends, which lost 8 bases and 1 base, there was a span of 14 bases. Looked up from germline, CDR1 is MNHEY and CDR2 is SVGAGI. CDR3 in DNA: TGTGCCAGCGGTAGAACCAGGGCGAACACTGAAGCTTTCTTT. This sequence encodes CASGRTRANTEAFF.